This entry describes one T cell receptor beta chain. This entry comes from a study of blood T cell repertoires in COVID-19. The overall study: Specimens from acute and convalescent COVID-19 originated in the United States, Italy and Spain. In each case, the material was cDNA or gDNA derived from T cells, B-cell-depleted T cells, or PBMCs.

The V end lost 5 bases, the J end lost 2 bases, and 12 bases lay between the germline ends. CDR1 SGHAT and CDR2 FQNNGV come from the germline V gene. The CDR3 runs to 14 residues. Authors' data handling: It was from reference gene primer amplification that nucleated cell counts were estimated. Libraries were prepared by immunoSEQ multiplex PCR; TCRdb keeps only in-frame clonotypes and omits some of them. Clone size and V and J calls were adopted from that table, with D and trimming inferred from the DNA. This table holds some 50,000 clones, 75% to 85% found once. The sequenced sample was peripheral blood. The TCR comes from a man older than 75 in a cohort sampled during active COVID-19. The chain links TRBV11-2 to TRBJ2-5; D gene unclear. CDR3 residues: CASSPQLRQETQYF. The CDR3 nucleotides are TGTGCCAGCAGCCCCCAATTGCGTCAAGAGACCCAGTACTTC.